Below are 2 T cell receptor beta chains sequenced from a single sample in a study of OX40 agonist ivuxolimab in advanced cancers. Only in-frame clones appear in the TCRdb table, and some are missing; sequencing was by immunoSEQ multiplex PCR. The table lists roughly 15,000 clones, about four fifths of them singletons. The sequences come from CD4+ or CD8+ T cells sorted from blood, collected in a trial of the OX40 agonist ivuxolimab. The receptor source for this set is an adult with an advanced solid tumor such as melanoma, head and neck, liver or kidney cancer.

The chain uses TRBV5-5 and TRBJ1-2, with D possibly TRBD1 on 6 matching bases. V lost 4 bases and J lost 3, with 10 bases in between. Germline CDR1 reads SGHKS; CDR2 reads YYEKEE (reference sequence). This CDR3 comprises 13 residues. The CDR3 region has the DNA TGTGCCAGCAGCCTTGGGGGCGACTATGGCTACACCTTC. Protein product: CASSLGGDYGYTF.

The chain links TRBV5-4 to TRBJ2-3; 9 bases map to TRBD2. V shed 2 bases and J 4 bases; nucleotides not matched to a gene: 2. CDR1 and CDR2 (germline): SGHNT, YYREEE (reference sequence). The CDR3 contains 14 residues. The CDR3 spells CASSLVAGADTQYF. The CDR3 bases are TGTGCCAGCAGCTTAGTAGCGGGGGCAGATACGCAGTATTTT.